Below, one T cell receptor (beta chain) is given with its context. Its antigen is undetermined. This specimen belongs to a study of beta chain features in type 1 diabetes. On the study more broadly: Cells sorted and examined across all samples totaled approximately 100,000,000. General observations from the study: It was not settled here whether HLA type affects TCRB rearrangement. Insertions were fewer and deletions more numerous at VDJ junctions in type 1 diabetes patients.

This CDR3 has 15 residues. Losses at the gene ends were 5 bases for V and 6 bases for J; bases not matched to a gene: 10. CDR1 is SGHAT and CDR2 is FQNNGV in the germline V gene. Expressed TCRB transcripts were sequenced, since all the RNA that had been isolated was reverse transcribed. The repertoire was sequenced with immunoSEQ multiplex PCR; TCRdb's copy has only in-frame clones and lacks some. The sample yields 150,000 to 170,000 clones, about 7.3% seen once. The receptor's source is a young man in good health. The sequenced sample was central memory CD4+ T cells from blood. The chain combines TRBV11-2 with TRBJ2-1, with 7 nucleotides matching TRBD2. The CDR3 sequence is CASSRRGAGSNEQFF. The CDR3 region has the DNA TGTGCCAGCAGCCGCCGGGGAGCGGGAAGCAATGAGCAGTTCTTC.